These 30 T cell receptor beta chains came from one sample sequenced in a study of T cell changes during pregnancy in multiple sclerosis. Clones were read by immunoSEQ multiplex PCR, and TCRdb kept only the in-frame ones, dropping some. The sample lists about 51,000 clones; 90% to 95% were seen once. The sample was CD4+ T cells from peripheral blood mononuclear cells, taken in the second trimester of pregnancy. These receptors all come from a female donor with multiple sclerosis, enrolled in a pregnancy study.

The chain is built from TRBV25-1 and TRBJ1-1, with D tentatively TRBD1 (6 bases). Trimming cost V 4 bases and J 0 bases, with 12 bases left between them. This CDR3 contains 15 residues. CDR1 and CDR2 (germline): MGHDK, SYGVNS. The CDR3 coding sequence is TGTGCCAGCAGTGGGGTAGGGGGAGTGAACACTGAAGCTTTCTTT. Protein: CASSGVGGVNTEAFF.

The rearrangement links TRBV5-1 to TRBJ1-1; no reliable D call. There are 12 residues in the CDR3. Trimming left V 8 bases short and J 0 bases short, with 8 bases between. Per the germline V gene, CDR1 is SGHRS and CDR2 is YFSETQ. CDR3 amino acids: CASSNMNTEAFF. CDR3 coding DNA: TGCGCCAGTAGCAACATGAACACTGAAGCTTTCTTT.

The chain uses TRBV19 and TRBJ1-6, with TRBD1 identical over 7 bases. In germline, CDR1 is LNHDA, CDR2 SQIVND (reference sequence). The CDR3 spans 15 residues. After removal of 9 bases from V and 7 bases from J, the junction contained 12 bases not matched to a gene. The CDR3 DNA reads TGTGCCAGACGAACAGGGGACCCTCCCAATTCACCCCTCCACTTT. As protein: CARRTGDPPNSPLHF.

The CDR3 is CASSEQGTGELFF. CDR3 sequence (DNA): TGTGCCAGCAGCGAACAGGGGACCGGGGAGCTGTTTTTT. This chain joins TRBV2 and TRBJ2-2, with 7 bases aligning to TRBD1. Germline CDR1 and CDR2: SNHLY and FYNNEI. This CDR3 has 13 amino acids. V was clipped by 6 bases and J by 5 bases; unmatched bases: 3.

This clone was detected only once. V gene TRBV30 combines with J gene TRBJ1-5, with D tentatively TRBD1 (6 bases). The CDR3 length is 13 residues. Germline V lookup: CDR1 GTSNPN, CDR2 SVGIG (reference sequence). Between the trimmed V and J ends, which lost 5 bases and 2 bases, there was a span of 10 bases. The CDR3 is CAWQGGGNQPQHF. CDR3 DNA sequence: TGTGCCTGGCAAGGGGGGGGCAATCAGCCCCAGCATTTT.

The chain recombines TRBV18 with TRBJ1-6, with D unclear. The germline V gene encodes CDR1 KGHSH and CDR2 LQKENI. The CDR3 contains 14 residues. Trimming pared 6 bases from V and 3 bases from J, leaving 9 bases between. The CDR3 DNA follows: TGTGCCAGCTCCGGGAATCACTATAATTCACCCCTCCACTTT. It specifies CASSGNHYNSPLHF.

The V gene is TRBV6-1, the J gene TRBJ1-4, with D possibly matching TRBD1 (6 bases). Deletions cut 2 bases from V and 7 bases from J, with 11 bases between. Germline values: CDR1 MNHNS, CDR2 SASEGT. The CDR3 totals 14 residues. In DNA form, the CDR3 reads TGTGCCAGCAGTGAACCAGGGGAAGGTGAAAAACTGTTTTTT. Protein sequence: CASSEPGEGEKLFF.

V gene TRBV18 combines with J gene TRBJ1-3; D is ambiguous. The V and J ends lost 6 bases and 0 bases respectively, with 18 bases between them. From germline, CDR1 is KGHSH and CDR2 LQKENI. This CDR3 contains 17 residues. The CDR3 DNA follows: TGTGCCAGCTCCCCTGACGCCGGACTTAGCTCTGGAAACACCATATATTTT. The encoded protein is CASSPDAGLSSGNTIYF.

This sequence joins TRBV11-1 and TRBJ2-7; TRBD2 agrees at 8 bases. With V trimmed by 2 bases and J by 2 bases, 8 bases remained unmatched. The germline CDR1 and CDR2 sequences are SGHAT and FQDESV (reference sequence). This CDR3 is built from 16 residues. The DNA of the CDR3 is TGTGCCAGCAGCTTAATAGAACTAGCGGATCCCTACGAGCAGTACTTC. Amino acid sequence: CASSLIELADPYEQYF.

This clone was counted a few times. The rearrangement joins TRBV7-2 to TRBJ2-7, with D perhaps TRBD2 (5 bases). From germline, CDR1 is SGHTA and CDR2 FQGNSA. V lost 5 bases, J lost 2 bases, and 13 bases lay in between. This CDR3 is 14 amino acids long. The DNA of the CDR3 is TGTGCCAGCAGCCCTCTTGCGGGCCCCTACGAGCAGTACTTC. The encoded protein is CASSPLAGPYEQYF.

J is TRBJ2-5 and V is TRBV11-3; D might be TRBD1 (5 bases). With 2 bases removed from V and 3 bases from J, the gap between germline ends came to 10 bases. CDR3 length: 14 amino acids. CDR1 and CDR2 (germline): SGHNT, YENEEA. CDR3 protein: CASSLTAGKETQYF. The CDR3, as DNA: TGTGCCAGCAGCTTAACTGCAGGGAAAGAGACCCAGTACTTC.

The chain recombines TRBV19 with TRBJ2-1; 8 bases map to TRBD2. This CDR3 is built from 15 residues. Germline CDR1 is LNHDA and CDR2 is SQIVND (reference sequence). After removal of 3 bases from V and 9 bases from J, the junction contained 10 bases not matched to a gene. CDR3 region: CASSILGSGVGEQFF. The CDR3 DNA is TGTGCCAGTAGTATCTTGGGTAGCGGGGTAGGTGAGCAGTTCTTC.

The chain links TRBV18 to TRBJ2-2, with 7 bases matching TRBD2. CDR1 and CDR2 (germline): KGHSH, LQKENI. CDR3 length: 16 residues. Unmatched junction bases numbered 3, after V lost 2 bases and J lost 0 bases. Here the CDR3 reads CASSPTSAANTGELFF. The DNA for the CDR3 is TGTGCCAGCTCACCAACTAGCGCTGCGAACACCGGGGAGCTGTTTTTT. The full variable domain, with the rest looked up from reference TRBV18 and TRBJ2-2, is NAGVMQNPRHLVRRRGQEARLRCSPMKGHSHVYWYRQLPEEGLKFMVYLQKENIIDESGMPKERFSAEFPKEGPSILRIQQVVRGDSAAYFCASSPTSAANTGELFFGEGSRLTVL.

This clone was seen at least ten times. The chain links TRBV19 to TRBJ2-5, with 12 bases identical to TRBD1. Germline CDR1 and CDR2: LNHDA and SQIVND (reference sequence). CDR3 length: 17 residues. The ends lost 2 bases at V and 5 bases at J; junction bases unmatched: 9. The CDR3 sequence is CASSISGTGGALETQYF. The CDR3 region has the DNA TGTGCCAGTAGTATATCCGGGACAGGGGGCGCACTGGAGACCCAGTACTTC. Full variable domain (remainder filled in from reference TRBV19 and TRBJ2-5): DGGITQSPKYLFRKEGQNVTLSCEQNLNHDAMYWYRQDPGQGLRLIYYSQIVNDFQKGDIAEGYSVSREKKESFPLTVTSAQKNPTAFYLCASSISGTGGALETQYFGPGTRLLVL.

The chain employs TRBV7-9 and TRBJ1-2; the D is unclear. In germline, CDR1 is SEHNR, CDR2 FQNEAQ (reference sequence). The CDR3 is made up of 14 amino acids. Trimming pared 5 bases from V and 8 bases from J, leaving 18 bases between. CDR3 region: CASSQPRETGGYTF. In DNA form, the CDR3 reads TGTGCCAGCAGCCAACCTCGGGAGACTGGGGGCTACACCTTC.

In nucleotides, the CDR3 is TGTGCCATCAGTGAAGGGGCCCCCGGCGGCAATCAGCCCCAGCATTTT. Translating it yields CAISEGAPGGNQPQHF. The chain couples TRBV10-3 to TRBJ1-5; a possible D gene is TRBD1 (5 bases). CDR1 and CDR2 (germline): ENHRY, SYGVKD. Trimming removed 3 bases at V and 2 bases at J, with 14 bases between. The CDR3 is 16 amino acids.

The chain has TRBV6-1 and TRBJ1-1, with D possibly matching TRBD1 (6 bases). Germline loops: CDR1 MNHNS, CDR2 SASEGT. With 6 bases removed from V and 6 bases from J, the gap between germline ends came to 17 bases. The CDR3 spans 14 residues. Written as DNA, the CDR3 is TGTGCCAGCAGGCAACAGGGCCGAGGCCCTGAAGCTTTCTTT. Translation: CASRQQGRGPEAFF.

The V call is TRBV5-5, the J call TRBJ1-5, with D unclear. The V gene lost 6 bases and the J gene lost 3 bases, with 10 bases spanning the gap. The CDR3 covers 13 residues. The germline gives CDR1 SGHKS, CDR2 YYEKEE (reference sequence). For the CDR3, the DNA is TGTGCCAGCACCAGCGGTATCAATCAGCCCCAGCATTTT. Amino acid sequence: CASTSGINQPQHF. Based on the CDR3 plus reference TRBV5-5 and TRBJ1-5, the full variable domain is DAGVTQSPTHLIKTRGQQVTLRCSPISGHKSVSWYQQVLGQGPQFIFQYYEKEERGRGNFPDRFSARQFPNYSSELNVNALLLGDSALYLCASTSGINQPQHFGDGTRLSIL.

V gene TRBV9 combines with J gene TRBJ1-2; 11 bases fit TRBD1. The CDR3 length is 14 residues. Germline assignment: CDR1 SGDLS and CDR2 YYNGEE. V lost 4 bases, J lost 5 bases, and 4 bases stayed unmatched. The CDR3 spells CASSSGTGGYGYTF. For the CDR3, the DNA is TGTGCCAGCAGCTCCGGGACAGGGGGTTATGGCTACACCTTC.

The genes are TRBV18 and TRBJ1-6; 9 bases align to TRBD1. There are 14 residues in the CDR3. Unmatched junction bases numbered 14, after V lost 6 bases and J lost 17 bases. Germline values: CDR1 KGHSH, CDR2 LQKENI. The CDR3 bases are TGTGCCAGCTCCCCGGGACAGGGACAGCAAGGAATCCACTTT. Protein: CASSPGQGQQGIHF.

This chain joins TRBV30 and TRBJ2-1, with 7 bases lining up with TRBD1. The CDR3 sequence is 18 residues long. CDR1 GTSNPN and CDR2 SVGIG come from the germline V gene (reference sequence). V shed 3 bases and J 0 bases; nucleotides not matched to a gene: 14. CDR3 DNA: TGTGCCTGGAGCCTGGGGCTTCCAGGGGGAAGCTCCTACAATGAGCAGTTCTTC. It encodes CAWSLGLPGGSSYNEQFF.

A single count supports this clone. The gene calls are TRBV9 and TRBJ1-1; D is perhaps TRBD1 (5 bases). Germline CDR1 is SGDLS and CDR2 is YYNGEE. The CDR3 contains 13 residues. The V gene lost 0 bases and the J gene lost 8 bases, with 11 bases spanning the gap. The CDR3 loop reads CASSVVIGGEAFF. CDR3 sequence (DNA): TGTGCCAGCAGCGTAGTAATTGGGGGGGAAGCTTTCTTT.

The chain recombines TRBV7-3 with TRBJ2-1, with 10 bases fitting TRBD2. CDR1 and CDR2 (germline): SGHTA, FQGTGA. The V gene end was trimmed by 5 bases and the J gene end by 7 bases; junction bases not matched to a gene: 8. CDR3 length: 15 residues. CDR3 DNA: TGTGCCAGCAGCCCGAAGCGGGGGGGCAGTAATGAGCAGTTCTTC. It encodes CASSPKRGGSNEQFF.

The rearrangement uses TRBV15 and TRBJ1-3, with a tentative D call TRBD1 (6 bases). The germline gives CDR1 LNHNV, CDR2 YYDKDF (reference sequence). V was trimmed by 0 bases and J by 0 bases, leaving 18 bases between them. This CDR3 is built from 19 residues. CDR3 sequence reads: CATSREGIGGPLSGNTIYF. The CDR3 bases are TGTGCCACCAGCAGAGAGGGAATCGGGGGGCCCCTCTCTGGAAACACCATATATTTT.

The CDR3 region has the DNA TGTGCCAGCAGCTTGTCCAGAAAACCAGGGTGGATGAACACTGAAGCTTTCTTT. Translated: CASSLSRKPGWMNTEAFF. The J gene is TRBJ1-1, the V gene TRBV5-6, with D tentatively TRBD1 (5 bases). V was shortened by 1 base and J by 0 bases, with 19 bases between the two germline ends. Germline lookup yields CDR1 SGHDT and CDR2 YYEEEE. This CDR3 has 18 residues.

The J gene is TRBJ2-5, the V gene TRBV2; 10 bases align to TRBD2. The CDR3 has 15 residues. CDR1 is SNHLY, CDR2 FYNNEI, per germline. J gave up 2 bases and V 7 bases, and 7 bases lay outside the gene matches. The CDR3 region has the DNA TGTGCCAGCAAAAGGGAGCGGGGGGGGCAAGAGACCCAGTACTTC. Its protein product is CASKRERGGQETQYF.

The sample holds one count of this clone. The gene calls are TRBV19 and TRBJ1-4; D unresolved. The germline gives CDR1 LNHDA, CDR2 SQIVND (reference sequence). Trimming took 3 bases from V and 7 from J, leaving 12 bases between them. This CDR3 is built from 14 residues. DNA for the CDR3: TGTGCCAGTAGTATGGCCCAGGTCGGTGAAAAACTGTTTTTT. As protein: CASSMAQVGEKLFF.

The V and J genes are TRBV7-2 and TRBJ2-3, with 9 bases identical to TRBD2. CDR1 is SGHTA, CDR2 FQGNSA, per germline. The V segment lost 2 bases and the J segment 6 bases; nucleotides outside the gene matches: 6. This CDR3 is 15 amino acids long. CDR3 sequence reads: CASSLWAGGADTQYF. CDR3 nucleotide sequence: TGTGCCAGCAGCTTATGGGCGGGGGGGGCGGATACGCAGTATTTT.

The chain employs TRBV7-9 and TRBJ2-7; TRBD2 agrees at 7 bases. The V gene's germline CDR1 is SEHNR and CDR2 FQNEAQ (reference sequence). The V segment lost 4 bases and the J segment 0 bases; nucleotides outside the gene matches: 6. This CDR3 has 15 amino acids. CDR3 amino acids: CASSSGLVSSYEQYF. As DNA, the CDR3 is TGTGCCAGCAGCTCCGGACTAGTCAGCTCCTACGAGCAGTACTTC.

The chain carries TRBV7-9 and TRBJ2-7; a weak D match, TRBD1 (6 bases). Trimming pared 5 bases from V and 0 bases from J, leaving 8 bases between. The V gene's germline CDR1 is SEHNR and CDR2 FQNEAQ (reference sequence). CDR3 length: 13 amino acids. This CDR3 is CASSVDSSYEQYF. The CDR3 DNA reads TGTGCCAGCAGCGTGGACAGCTCCTACGAGCAGTACTTC.